The 17 T cell receptor beta chains reported below all come from one sample, sequenced in a study of blood T cell repertoires in COVID-19 (dated by TCRdb to between 2020 and 2021). The method was the immunoSEQ multiplex PCR assay. Drawn from immuneACCESS, this table holds only the in-frame rearrangements with V and J called that TCRdb kept. Clones are partly lost; checked studies trace under half to an unresolved V gene and leave the rest unexplained. Across this sample there are about 170,000 clones, with less than 90% seen only once. The ten largest clones represent roughly 15% of the sample. The sequenced sample consisted of peripheral blood. These receptors came from a woman in her sixties or seventies with COVID-19, enrolled during active disease.

The chain has TRBV7-9 and TRBJ2-2; TRBD2 matches at 8 bases. This CDR3 is 16 amino acids long. Germline V CDR1 and CDR2: SEHNR, FQNEAQ (reference sequence). The ends lost 5 bases at V and 4 bases at J; junction bases unmatched: 9. In DNA, the CDR3 is TGTGCCAGCAGCAAGGGGGTAGCGGGAATCACCGGGGAGCTGTTTTTT. This encodes CASSKGVAGITGELFF.

V is TRBV18 and J is TRBJ2-2; possible D gene TRBD1, 5 bases. V dropped 2 bases and J dropped 3 bases, with 22 bases sitting between them. The CDR3 totals 19 residues. CDR1 is KGHSH, CDR2 LQKENI, per germline. Here the CDR3 DNA reads TGTGCCAGCTCACCATTGTCTCAGGCTCTACGGACATACACCGGGGAGCTGTTTTTT. Translating gives CASSPLSQALRTYTGELFF.

The DNA for the CDR3 is TGTGCCAGCAGCGTTGGGGGGAGCACTGAAGCTTTCTTT. This gives the protein CASSVGGSTEAFF. This chain uses TRBV9 with TRBJ1-1; perhaps TRBD1 as D (5 bases). The V gene's germline CDR1 is SGDLS and CDR2 YYNGEE. The length of the CDR3 is 13 residues. The V end was cut by 2 bases, the J end by 4 bases, with 9 bases between.

The chain's CDR3 is CASSQGSSGDNEQFF. CDR3 nucleotides: TGTGCCAGCAGCCAAGGCTCTAGCGGGGACAATGAGCAGTTCTTC. This chain links TRBV4-2 with TRBJ2-1; TRBD2 agrees at 9 bases. The trim removed 1 base at V and 5 bases at J, leaving 3 bases unmatched. The CDR3 sequence is 15 residues long. Germline V gene data show CDR1 as LGHNA and CDR2 as YNFKEQ.

This clone was observed a few times. This chain links TRBV18 with TRBJ2-2; D is unresolved. V was clipped by 6 bases and J by 6 bases, with 8 bases between them. Per germline, CDR1 KGHSH and CDR2 LQKENI. This CDR3 spans 12 amino acids. CDR3 coding DNA: TGTGCCAGCTCCCTACGGGCCGGGGAGCTGTTTTTT. Protein sequence: CASSLRAGELFF. Full variable domain (outside the CDR3, taken from reference TRBV18 and TRBJ2-2): NAGVMQNPRHLVRRRGQEARLRCSPMKGHSHVYWYRQLPEEGLKFMVYLQKENIIDESGMPKERFSAEFPKEGPSILRIQQVVRGDSAAYFCASSLRAGELFFGEGSRLTVL.

This clone was counted a single time. The rearrangement joins TRBV5-5 to TRBJ2-7; 7 bases are a match to TRBD1. The CDR3 covers 14 residues. V dropped 2 bases and J dropped 3; count of bases not matched to a gene: 5. CDR1 SGHKS and CDR2 YYEKEE come from the germline V gene (reference sequence). CDR3 residues: CASSLGQAVYEQYF. In DNA form, the CDR3 reads TGTGCCAGCAGCTTAGGACAGGCGGTCTACGAGCAGTACTTC.

The chain joins TRBV14 to TRBJ1-1, with D hard to call. Trimming removed 1 base from V and 5 bases from J, with 11 bases in between. The CDR3 covers 14 residues. Germline lookup yields CDR1 SGHDN and CDR2 FVKESK. CDR3: CASSQVSGRTEAFF. As DNA, the CDR3 is TGTGCCAGCAGCCAAGTAAGTGGGAGGACTGAAGCTTTCTTT.

The rearrangement links TRBV5-1 to TRBJ1-4; D remains unclear. Germline V lookup: CDR1 SGHRS, CDR2 YFSETQ. The V end lost 3 bases, the J end lost 4 bases, and 10 bases lay between the germline ends. This CDR3 spans 14 amino acids. For the CDR3, the DNA is TGCGCCAGCAGCTCGGTCGGGGATAATGAAAAACTGTTTTTT. Amino acids: CASSSVGDNEKLFF.

The genes are TRBV12-3 or TRBV12-4 and TRBJ2-1; D might be TRBD1 (5 bases). Trimming pared 1 base from V and 9 bases from J, leaving 10 bases between. This CDR3 has 13 residues. CDR3 sequence (DNA): TGTGCCAGCAGTTTAGTCAGGGAAGGTGAGCAGTTCTTC. Protein product: CASSLVREGEQFF.

The chain combines TRBV6-1 with TRBJ1-1, with D uncertain. This CDR3 has 11 residues. Deletions cut 7 bases from V and 11 bases from J, with 14 bases between. Per the germline V gene, CDR1 is MNHNS and CDR2 is SASEGT. The CDR3 DNA follows: TGTGCCAGCATTAGTCCATCCGAGGCTTTCTTT. Protein sequence: CASISPSEAFF.

The rearrangement links TRBV6-5 to TRBJ2-5; TRBD1 matches 9 bases. CDR3 length equals 15 residues. V gave up 6 bases and J gave up 1 base; unmatched junction bases: 6. The germline V gene encodes CDR1 MNHEY and CDR2 SVGAGI. The CDR3 DNA follows: TGTGCCAGCAGCCCAAGGACAGGGGTCCAAGAGACCCAGTACTTC. Protein: CASSPRTGVQETQYF.

This clone was found once. J is TRBJ2-5 and V is TRBV18; TRBD2 matches at 7 bases. CDR1 and CDR2 (germline): KGHSH, LQKENI. V shed 2 bases and J 4 bases; nucleotides not matched to a gene: 4. The length of the CDR3 is 14 residues. The CDR3 nucleotides are TGTGCCAGCTCACCATCTACGGGGGGAGAGACCCAGTACTTC. Its protein is CASSPSTGGETQYF.

The rearrangement links TRBV2 to TRBJ2-7; 9 positions match TRBD2. The J segment lost 7 bases and the V segment lost 3 bases, leaving 10 bases of the junction unmatched. The CDR3 consists of 15 residues. Germline CDR1 and CDR2: SNHLY and FYNNEI. CDR3 amino acids: CASSDTASGIWEQYF. The CDR3 region has the DNA TGTGCCAGCAGTGACACCGCTAGCGGGATATGGGAGCAGTACTTC.

This clone has only a few counts. The V and J genes are TRBV10-3 and TRBJ1-2; 10 nucleotides agree with TRBD1. J gave up 7 bases and V 8 bases, and 7 bases lay outside the gene matches. This CDR3 has 13 residues. CDR1 is ENHRY and CDR2 is SYGVKD in the germline V gene. The CDR3 sequence: CAIGTGDEVGYTF. The DNA of the CDR3 is TGTGCCATCGGGACAGGGGACGAGGTTGGCTACACCTTC.

The chain uses TRBV19 and TRBJ2-5; weak D call: TRBD1 (6 bases). From germline, CDR1 is LNHDA and CDR2 SQIVND (reference sequence). The V gene lost 3 bases and the J gene lost 4 bases, with 9 bases spanning the gap. This CDR3 is built from 13 residues. The CDR3 loop reads CASSIVGAETQYF. The CDR3 nucleotides are TGTGCCAGTAGTATCGTGGGGGCAGAGACCCAGTACTTC.

This clone has just a few counts. The chain has TRBV27 and TRBJ1-1; a weak D match, TRBD1 (6 bases). The V end was cut by 5 bases, the J end by 3 bases, with 19 bases between. The CDR3 loop spans 16 amino acids. CDR1 and CDR2 from the germline V gene are MNHEY and SMNVEV (reference sequence). The chain's CDR3 is CASSVTPGGADTEAFF. For the CDR3, the DNA is TGTGCCAGCAGTGTGACGCCTGGGGGCGCGGACACTGAAGCTTTCTTT.

The chain combines TRBV18 with TRBJ2-7; the D gene is possibly TRBD2 (6 bases). The CDR3 is 16 residues long. In germline, CDR1 is KGHSH, CDR2 LQKENI. V lost 2 bases and J 3 bases, leaving 17 bases between the germline ends. The CDR3 sequence is CASSPTQGTGDYEQYF. CDR3 nucleotides: TGTGCCAGCTCACCAACCCAGGGAACGGGGGACTACGAGCAGTACTTC.